Following are 28 T cell receptor beta chains from one sample sequenced in a study of blood T cell repertoires in COVID-19. Repertoires were generated with immunoSEQ multiplex PCR, while TCRdb's copy carries only in-frame clones and drops some. The table shows about 150,000 clones, with roughly 87% occurring only once. The sequencing sample was made of PBMCs or T cells enriched from blood (not recorded which). These receptors were obtained from a woman between 50 and 59 years old who had recovered from COVID-19.

V and J are TRBV27 and TRBJ2-3; D may be TRBD1 (5 bases). V shed 2 bases and J shed 0 bases, with 9 bases lying between them. Germline CDR1 and CDR2: MNHEY and SMNVEV (reference sequence). The CDR3 length is 15 residues. CDR3 sequence (DNA): TGTGCCAGCAGTTTAGGACATGCTAGCACAGATACGCAGTATTTT. Its protein is CASSLGHASTDTQYF.

This chain's CDR3 is CASSLGSAGGRNEQFF. DNA of the CDR3: TGCGCCAGCAGCTTGGGGTCGGCGGGAGGCCGCAATGAGCAGTTCTTC. This chain uses TRBV5-1 with TRBJ2-1; TRBD2 agrees at 8 bases. Germline-derived CDR1 and CDR2 are SGHRS and YFSETQ. The CDR3 covers 16 residues. Germline trimming cut 0 bases from V and 6 bases from J; bases unmatched to any gene: 8.

This clone was found once. The rearrangement links TRBV6-5 to TRBJ2-7, with 9 bases aligning to TRBD1. CDR1 MNHEY and CDR2 SVGAGI come from the germline V gene. With 5 bases clipped from V and 2 bases from J, the junction kept 4 bases outside the gene matches. The CDR3 is 14 amino acids. The CDR3 spells CASSIRQGAYEQYF. Written as DNA, the CDR3 is TGTGCCAGCAGTATCCGACAGGGGGCCTACGAGCAGTACTTC.

The rearrangement uses TRBV21-1 and TRBJ2-2; the table's D call of TRBD1 was not tested on the DNA. TRBV21-1 is labeled a pseudogene. The CDR3 spans 14 residues. CDR3 sequence: CASTGQGNTGELFF. The CDR3 bases are TGTGCCAGCACCGGGCAGGGTAACACCGGGGAGCTGTTTTTT.

This chain links TRBV15 with TRBJ1-1; maybe TRBD1 (6 bases). Trimming shortened V by 0 bases and J by 5 bases, and 16 bases separated the two germline ends. The CDR3 has 16 residues. Germline V gene data show CDR1 as LNHNV and CDR2 as YYDKDF (reference sequence). The DNA of the CDR3 is TGTGCCACCAGCAGAGATAGGGCACAGGGTGGGACTGAAGCTTTCTTT. Amino acids: CATSRDRAQGGTEAFF.

The chain joins TRBV5-6 to TRBJ2-3, with D tentatively TRBD2 (6 bases). The CDR3 runs 13 residues. Trimming left V 4 bases short and J 8 bases short, with 14 bases between. The germline gives CDR1 SGHDT, CDR2 YYEEEE. The CDR3 sequence: CASSKGLQLTQYF. CDR3 in DNA: TGTGCCAGCAGCAAGGGACTGCAGCTTACGCAGTATTTT.

The chain couples TRBV28 to TRBJ2-2; D unresolved. Looked up from germline, CDR1 is MDHEN and CDR2 is SYDVKM. The CDR3 runs to 13 residues. The ends were cut back, 6 bases at V and 4 bases at J, with 9 bases in the middle. CDR3 nucleotides: TGTGCCAGCAGCCTAAGAGGCACCGGGGAGCTGTTTTTT. Encoded protein: CASSLRGTGELFF.

The DNA of the CDR3 is TGTGCCAGCAGTTTATCGGGGGGGACGTACTTC. This translates into CASSLSGGTYF. The rearrangement links TRBV28 to TRBJ2-7; 8 bases match TRBD2. The CDR3 runs to 11 residues. Germline CDR1 reads MDHEN; CDR2 reads SYDVKM. The ends lost 1 base at V and 12 bases at J; junction bases unmatched: 2.

The genes are TRBV28 and TRBJ1-3, with D hard to call. Germline CDR1 is MDHEN and CDR2 is SYDVKM. This CDR3 has 12 residues. Trimming took off 4 bases at V and 8 bases at J, with 9 bases between the two ends. This CDR3 reads CASSSTTHTIYF. CDR3 nucleotides: TGTGCCAGCAGTTCTACGACACACACCATATATTTT.

V gene TRBV28 combines with J gene TRBJ2-1; 7 nucleotides agree with TRBD1. The CDR3 runs 13 residues. J lost 4 bases, V lost 3 bases, and 0 bases had no gene match. Germline V CDR1 and CDR2: MDHEN, SYDVKM. CDR3 DNA sequence: TGTGCCAGCAGTTTGGGACAGTACAATGAGCAGTTCTTC. Residues: CASSLGQYNEQFF.

In this sample, this clone turned up once. The J gene is TRBJ2-1, the V gene TRBV9, with 7 bases lining up with TRBD1. The CDR3 consists of 15 residues. CDR1 and CDR2 from the germline V gene are SGDLS and YYNGEE. Trimming cost V 0 bases and J 6 bases; bases outside gene matches: 6. This CDR3 reads CASSVGRGRINEQFF. Here the CDR3 DNA reads TGTGCCAGCAGCGTAGGTAGGGGGCGAATCAATGAGCAGTTCTTC.

In its sample, this clone was seen once. V gene TRBV5-1 combines with J gene TRBJ1-1, with a tentative D call TRBD1 (6 bases). This CDR3 region has 13 residues. Germline assignment: CDR1 SGHRS and CDR2 YFSETQ. V shed 4 bases and J shed 6 bases, with 13 bases lying between them. The CDR3 DNA follows: TGCGCCAGCAGCAAGTTCAGGGGTCCTGAAGCTTTCTTT. As protein: CASSKFRGPEAFF. The full variable domain, its missing parts supplied by reference TRBV5-1 and TRBJ1-1, is KAGVTQTPRYLIKTRGQQVTLSCSPISGHRSVSWYQQTPGQGLQFLFEYFSETQRNKGNFPGRFSGRQFSNSRSEMNVSTLELGDSALYLCASSKFRGPEAFFGQGTRLTVV.

The chain is built from TRBV12-3 or TRBV12-4 and TRBJ2-7, with D possibly being TRBD2 (5 bases). Trimming removed 6 bases at V and 3 bases at J, with 9 bases between. The CDR3 covers 12 residues. The CDR3 DNA follows: TGTGCCAGCAGGTACCGGGGCTACGAGCAGTACTTC. Amino acid sequence: CASRYRGYEQYF.

The chain carries TRBV11-2 and TRBJ2-5; the match to TRBD1 covers 7 bases. Trimming took 5 bases from V and 0 from J; bases not matched to a gene: 18. Germline V gene sequence: CDR1 SGHAT, CDR2 FQNNGV. This CDR3 region has 19 residues. The CDR3 sequence: CASSPRLTGTAENQETQYF. The CDR3 bases are TGTGCCAGCAGCCCACGCCTCACCGGGACAGCAGAGAACCAAGAGACCCAGTACTTC.

CDR3 residues: CASSFEGATIPGELFF. The CDR3 DNA reads as TGTGCCAGCAGCTTTGAGGGGGCGACGATTCCCGGGGAGCTGTTTTTT. The chain links TRBV5-4 to TRBJ2-2; 7 nucleotides match TRBD1. This CDR3 is built from 16 residues. Germline-derived CDR1 and CDR2 are SGHNT and YYREEE (reference sequence). The junction had 10 bases not matched to a gene; V was cut back by 2 bases and J by 6 bases.

The rearrangement joins TRBV6-5 to TRBJ2-7; TRBD1 matches at 7 bases. The CDR3 sequence is 12 residues long. Trimming cost V 10 bases and J 1 base; bases outside gene matches: 4. Looked up from germline, CDR1 is MNHEY and CDR2 is SVGAGI. The CDR3 loop reads CATQQGSYEQYF. Written as DNA, the CDR3 is TGTGCCACACAACAGGGGTCCTACGAGCAGTACTTC.

Turning to this clone: At one end the junction does not follow the germline gene, possibly because of a read error. The chain links TRBV7-7 to TRBJ2-5; TRBD1 might be the D (6 bases). Germline CDR1 and CDR2: SSHAT and FNYEAQ (reference sequence). The length of the CDR3 is 16 residues. CDR3 bases: TGTGCTAGCAGTCCCGCCTGGGACACAAACCAAGAGACCCAGTACTTC. It yields the protein CASSPAWDTNQETQYF.

The chain links TRBV28 to TRBJ1-5; TRBD1 matches at 7 bases. The CDR3 spans 12 residues. V trimming: 10 bases; J trimming: 11 bases; junction bases outside the gene matches: 11. The germline V gene has CDR1 MDHEN and CDR2 SYDVKM. The CDR3 protein is CATDPHGTAQHF. In DNA, the CDR3 is TGTGCCACCGACCCCCACGGGACAGCCCAGCATTTT.

The rearrangement links TRBV27 to TRBJ1-2, with TRBD1 matching over 7 bases. The V gene's germline CDR1 is MNHEY and CDR2 SMNVEV (reference sequence). The CDR3 loop spans 13 amino acids. With 6 bases clipped from V and 4 bases from J, the junction kept 5 bases outside the gene matches. The CDR3 nucleotides are TGTGCCAGCAGGAGACAGGGCCCCTATGGCTACACCTTC. It translates to CASRRQGPYGYTF.

The chain joins TRBV3-1 (or the pseudogene TRBV3-2) to TRBJ1-6, with a possible D match to TRBD1 (6 bases). The CDR3 extends over 15 amino acids. The V and J ends lost 2 bases and 8 bases respectively, with 13 bases between them. Germline V gene lookup returns CDR1 LGHDT and CDR2 YNNKEL (reference sequence). In nucleotides, the CDR3 is TGTGCCAGCAGCCAAATGGCAGGGGCATATTCACCCCTCCACTTT. Residues: CASSQMAGAYSPLHF.

This chain links TRBV18 with TRBJ1-5; D is undetermined. Germline lookup yields CDR1 KGHSH and CDR2 LQKENI. The CDR3 extends over 15 amino acids. V gave up 2 bases and J gave up 0 bases, with 8 bases separating them. CDR3 nucleotides: TGTGCCAGCTCACCAGAGGCAGTTAGCAATCAGCCCCAGCATTTT. As protein: CASSPEAVSNQPQHF. Using reference TRBV18 and TRBJ1-5 for the parts outside the CDR3, the full variable domain is NAGVMQNPRHLVRRRGQEARLRCSPMKGHSHVYWYRQLPEEGLKFMVYLQKENIIDESGMPKERFSAEFPKEGPSILRIQQVVRGDSAAYFCASSPEAVSNQPQHFGDGTRLSIL.

The CDR3 region is CASSLAGRAPGNTIYF. CDR3 sequence (DNA): TGTGCCAGCAGCTTAGCCGGCAGGGCGCCTGGAAACACCATATATTTT. This chain uses TRBV13 with TRBJ1-3; TRBD1 might be the D (5 bases). The ends were cut back, 1 base at V and 2 bases at J, with 12 bases in the middle. CDR3 size: 16 residues. From germline, CDR1 is PRHDT and CDR2 FYEKMQ (reference sequence).

The chain uses TRBV6-5 and TRBJ1-2; no firm D call. The CDR3 is 13 amino acids. V was shortened by 5 bases and J by 1 base, with 8 bases between the two germline ends. Germline CDR1 MNHEY, CDR2 SVGAGI. Here the CDR3 reads CASSKTSNYGYTF. The CDR3 DNA sequence: TGTGCCAGCAGTAAGACTAGTAACTATGGCTACACCTTC.

The chain uses TRBV5-1 and TRBJ2-1; D perhaps matches TRBD2 (6 bases). The CDR3 length is 15 residues. Per germline, CDR1 SGHRS and CDR2 YFSETQ. Trimming pared 0 bases from V and 4 bases from J, leaving 11 bases between. CDR3 DNA: TGCGCCAGCAGCTTGGGACTAGAGTTTTACAATGAGCAGTTCTTC. This gives the protein CASSLGLEFYNEQFF.

V and J are TRBV19 and TRBJ1-4, with D uncertain. V was pared by 5 bases and J by 6 bases, with 13 bases between. This CDR3 has 14 amino acids. Germline V gene lookup returns CDR1 LNHDA and CDR2 SQIVND (reference sequence). The CDR3 DNA is TGTGCCAGTAGTCCGCCGGGAAGGGATGAAAAACTGTTTTTT. This codes for CASSPPGRDEKLFF.

The chain uses TRBV6-5 and TRBJ1-2; D perhaps matches TRBD1 (6 bases). The CDR3 runs 15 residues. Trimming left V 6 bases short and J 7 bases short, with 21 bases between. The germline V gene encodes CDR1 MNHEY and CDR2 SVGAGI. CDR3 residues: CASRPQRGQGSGYTF. The CDR3 DNA reads TGTGCCAGCAGGCCCCAAAGGGGACAAGGTTCTGGCTACACCTTC.

This sequence joins TRBV18 and TRBJ2-5; no clear D. CDR1 KGHSH and CDR2 LQKENI come from the germline V gene. The V end lost 2 bases, the J end lost 4 bases, and 11 bases lay between the germline ends. The CDR3 is made up of 14 amino acids. The CDR3 sequence: CASSPSLSGETQYF. In DNA, the CDR3 is TGTGCCAGCTCACCATCCCTATCGGGAGAGACCCAGTACTTC.

This chain links TRBV27 with TRBJ1-2; tentative D call: TRBD1 (6 bases). Germline CDR1 and CDR2: MNHEY and SMNVEV (reference sequence). V was cut by 5 bases and J by 6 bases, with 19 bases left in between. The CDR3 totals 15 residues. In DNA form, the CDR3 reads TGTGCCAGCAGTCAATTTTACAGGGATTTTGATGGCTACACCTTC. Translated, it gives CASSQFYRDFDGYTF.